This TCR beta chain stems from a study of T cells in Graves' hyperthyroidism and ophthalmopathy (dated by TCRdb to between 2018 and 2021). Looking at the study overall: Peripheral blood was collected at initial diagnosis, before any treatment. A discovery cohort of fewer than 110 patients, approximately 45 with Graves' ophthalmopathy and about 58 with stable Graves' hyperthyroidism, was used to find distinguishing TCR V-J signatures. Prospective prediction of ophthalmopathy was tested in an independent validation cohort of some 19 hyperthyroidism patients and 15 to 17 patients who later progressed to ophthalmopathy. The roughly 99 discovery patients were divided at random into training and test sets in a 7:3 ratio. In more than 5 Graves' hyperthyroidism patients, the study also compared T-cell repertoires from thyroid tissue with T-cell repertoires from blood. After blood sampling, hyperthyroidism patients were treated with methimazole at a starting dose of 30 mg daily, and ophthalmopathy patients were treated with high-dose intravenous methylprednisolone. The paper describes TCR Vbeta CDR3 sequencing of 135 peripheral blood samples, made up of 43 ophthalmopathy patients, 70 to 75 hyperthyroidism patients and about 17 progressor patients.

General findings and caveats noted by the study authors: Sample size was not statistically predetermined, and investigators were not blinded to group allocation. Blood samples also contained most of the expanded thyroid clonotypes (frequency above 0.001), which suggests that blood repertoires may reflect thyroid immune responses. In validation, the model predicted progression to ophthalmopathy with approximately 71% sensitivity and about 72% specificity, a median of approximately 6.5 months before onset. A 13 V-J signature model separated ophthalmopathy from stable hyperthyroidism, with just over 85% sensitivity and 81.08% specificity in cross-validation and 80%/75% in testing.

The TCR beta CDR3 regions were amplified from the RNA transcripts. A first-round RT-PCR of the TCR CDR3 used the HTBI primer set with the Qiagen OneStep RT-PCR kit. Libraries were constructed in a second round of multiplex PCR, after which size selection and purification were performed. Sequencing of the libraries was done on an Illumina HiSeq2000 using paired-end 100 bp reads. For the original study's pipeline: SOAPnuke was used to process the raw data, removing reads that contained adapters or uncalled bases, had a mean Phred below 15, or lacked an exact match to the constant primer or identifier. COPE v1.2.5 was used to merge the high-quality paired reads, and each unique nucleotide sequence was defined as a clonotype. Clonotypes were aligned to IMGT TRBV, TRBD and TRBJ reference segments using MiTCR v1.1. Analysis was restricted to V-J combinations with a frequency above 0.0001, which covered about 99% of repertoires. The TCS score was defined as F50 (clonal expansion) divided by E x V (chaos), with BLOSUM62-based TCRdist calculated between CDR3 peptides within each V-J. Welch's t-statistics and random forest reduced roughly 500 V-J features to 10 to 15, which were used in a naive Bayes classifier (R e1071). TCRdb redid the processing of the public reads, applying fastp at Q25 and MiXCR, and retained in-frame beta chains. Entries that share a CDR3 protein sequence are merged under the most common genes and DNA. TCRdb, not the original authors, processed these V and J calls. The sample table shows 660,000 or so distinct CDR3 sequences, and 20% are seen once. The ten largest make up 34% of the sample.

This clonotype occurred many times. No antigen is known for it. Base qualities were left out, and no much larger clone turns up one base away. In the ophthalmopathy patients, disease was moderately to severely active, with a Clinical Activity Score of 3 or more, a NOSPECS grade of 4 or more, and a duration of less than 3 months. Exclusion was applied to patients with uncontrolled infections, other autoimmune diseases, pregnancy or lactation. Diagnoses were based on clinical symptoms, serum thyroxine and TRAb, thyroid ultrasound and orbital computed tomography. PBMCs were separated from roughly 10 ml of fresh peripheral blood using Ficoll-Paque density gradient centrifugation. Total RNA was extracted using Trizol reagent, and RNA quality was assessed on an Agilent 2100 Bioanalyzer. The sequence was obtained from a man between 25 and 39 years old with Graves' ophthalmopathy. The sequencing sample was made of blood.

The nucleotide sequence is given as TGTGCCAGCAGTAACTCCCCGGGACCGTATGACGAGCAGTACTTC. It is translated as CASSNSPGPYDEQYF. Rearrangement joined TRBV28 to TRBJ2-7; the D element might be TRBD1 or TRBD2, as each aligns at 5 bases. V is clipped by 5 bases and J by 5 bases, and the sequence between their germline boundaries is 19 bases long. CDR1 is given as MDHEN and CDR2 as SYDVKM, both from the germline V gene. The CDR3 has 15 amino acids, counting the end cysteine and phenylalanine. CDR3 DNA is the only sequence kept; it has 45 bases, read in frame from the first base.